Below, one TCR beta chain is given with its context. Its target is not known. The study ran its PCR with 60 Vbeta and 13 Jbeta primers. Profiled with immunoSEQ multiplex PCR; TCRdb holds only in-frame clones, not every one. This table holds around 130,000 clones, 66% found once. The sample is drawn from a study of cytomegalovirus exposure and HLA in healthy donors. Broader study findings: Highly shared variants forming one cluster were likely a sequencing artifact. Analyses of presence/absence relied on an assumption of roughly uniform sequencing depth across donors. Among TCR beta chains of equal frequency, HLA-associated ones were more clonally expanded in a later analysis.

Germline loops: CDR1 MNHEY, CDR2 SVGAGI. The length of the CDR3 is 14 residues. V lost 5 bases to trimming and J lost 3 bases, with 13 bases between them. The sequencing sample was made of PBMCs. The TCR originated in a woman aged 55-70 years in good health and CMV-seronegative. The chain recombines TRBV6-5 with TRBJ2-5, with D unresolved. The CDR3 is CASSAPGLEETQYF. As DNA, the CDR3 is TGTGCCAGCAGTGCCCCGGGTCTCGAAGAGACCCAGTACTTC.